The 21 T cell receptor beta chains in this list originate from one sample, sequenced in a study of CD8+CD57+ T cells in acquired aplastic anemia. Patients sequenced had flow cytometry evidence of CD8+CD57+ cell expansion. Genomic DNA acted as the template from which TCR beta VDJ combination and CDR3 sequence profiling were carried out. Via MiXCR, TCRdb re-called the reads, giving one row per CDR3 protein. This sample has about 180,000 distinct CDR3 sequences; roughly 50% occur once, and the top ten carry about an eighth. The sample taken for sequencing was sorted CD4+, CD8+, or CD8+CD57+ T cells (not recorded which) from PBMCs. Receptors were obtained from a human donor with aplastic anemia.

The rearrangement uses TRBV20-1 and TRBJ1-1; D gene unclear. CDR1 and CDR2 from the germline V gene are DFQATT and SNEGSKA (reference sequence). The CDR3 consists of 11 residues. CDR3 sequence reads: CSTDGNTEAFF. CDR3 sequence (DNA): TGCAGCACTGACGGTAACACTGAAGCTTTCTTT.

Comment on this clonotype: Its ends do not fully match the called genes, so a read error is possible. V gene TRBV27 combines with J gene TRBJ2-6, with D perhaps TRBD2 (6 bases). From germline, CDR1 is MNHEY and CDR2 SMNVEV (reference sequence). CDR3 length: 18 residues. Written as DNA, the CDR3 is TGTGCCAGCAGTTTAACTGGTGTGGGGAGGACCGGGGCCAACGTCCCGACTTTC. Translation gives CASSLTGVGRTGANVPTF. Supplemented by reference TRBV27 and TRBJ2-6, the full variable domain reads EAQVTQNPRYLITVTGKKLTVTCSQNMNHEYMSWYRQDPGLGLRQIYYSMNVEVTDKGDVPEGYKVSRKEKRNFPLILESPSPNQTSLYFCASSLTGVGRTGANVPTFGAGSRLTVL.

The sample holds many counts of this clonotype. The chain employs TRBV25-1 and TRBJ1-6; 7 bases are shared with TRBD1. Germline assignment: CDR1 MGHDK and CDR2 SYGVNS. The V and J ends lost 1 base and 5 bases, in that order; junction bases with no gene match: 5. There are 16 residues in the CDR3. CDR3 bases: TGTGCCAGCAGTGAATTAGGGGGACAGAATAATTCACCCCTCCACTTT. This gives the protein CASSELGGQNNSPLHF.

The gene calls are TRBV10-3 and TRBJ2-1; 10 nucleotides agree with TRBD2. The CDR3 is 15 residues long. After removal of 3 bases from V and 2 bases from J, the junction contained 1 base not matched to a gene. Germline CDR1 reads ENHRY; CDR2 reads SYGVKD. CDR3: CAISELAGTYNEQFF. The CDR3 nucleotides are TGTGCCATCAGTGAACTAGCGGGGACCTACAATGAGCAGTTCTTC.

This clonotype has at least ten counts. The chain links TRBV7-2 to TRBJ2-3; TRBD2 agrees at 12 bases. The CDR3 consists of 15 residues. CDR1 is SGHTA and CDR2 is FQGNSA in the germline V gene. With 6 bases clipped from V and 1 base from J, the junction kept 2 bases outside the gene matches. DNA for the CDR3: TGTGCCAGCAGACGGACTAGCGGGGGCACAGATACGCAGTATTTT. Encoded protein: CASRRTSGGTDTQYF. Variable domain in full (rest from reference TRBV7-2 and TRBJ2-3): GAGVSQSPSNKVTEKGKDVELRCDPISGHTALYWYRQSLGQGLEFLIYFQGNSAPDKSGLPSDRFSAERTGGSVSTLTIQRTQQEDSAVYLCASRRTSGGTDTQYFGPGTRLTVL.

CDR3 region: CASSLGLLAEQETQYF. The CDR3 region has the DNA TGTGCCAGCAGTTTAGGCCTCCTAGCGGAGCAAGAGACCCAGTACTTC. This rearrangement joins TRBV12-3 or TRBV12-4 to TRBJ2-5; 7 positions match TRBD2. This CDR3 contains 16 residues. The V gene end was trimmed by 1 base and the J gene end by 2 bases; junction bases not matched to a gene: 7.

This clonotype was observed many times. This sequence joins TRBV9 and TRBJ2-5, with TRBD2 identical over 8 bases. CDR3 length equals 15 residues. Trimming took 5 bases from V and 5 from J; bases not matched to a gene: 11. Germline values: CDR1 SGDLS, CDR2 YYNGEE. The CDR3 region is CASRCGGLAYETQYF. DNA for the CDR3: TGTGCCAGCAGGTGTGGAGGACTAGCTTATGAGACCCAGTACTTC.

This clonotype has just a few counts. The chain carries TRBV29-1 and TRBJ2-6; possibly TRBD1 for D (6 bases). Between the trimmed V and J ends, which lost 0 bases and 1 base, there was a span of 10 bases. CDR3 length: 16 residues. Germline V lookup: CDR1 SQVTM, CDR2 ANQGSEA. The CDR3 DNA is TGCAGCGTTGAAGAGTGGGGGCAATCTGGGGCCAACGTCCTGACTTTC. Translation: CSVEEWGQSGANVLTF.

This clonotype has more than one count but fewer than ten. The chain carries TRBV7-9 and TRBJ2-5; 8 bases line up with TRBD1. Germline loops: CDR1 SEHNR, CDR2 FQNEAQ (reference sequence). V was pared by 0 bases and J by 2 bases, with 2 bases of the junction left unmatched. This CDR3 region has 15 residues. The CDR3 protein is CASSLARQGQETQYF. In nucleotides, the CDR3 is TGTGCCAGCAGCTTAGCGAGACAGGGGCAAGAGACCCAGTACTTC.

This clonotype has just a few counts. Being one base from a much bigger clone, this may be a read error. This chain uses TRBV19 with TRBJ1-5; TRBD1 might be the D (5 bases). Germline values: CDR1 LNHDA, CDR2 SQIVND (reference sequence). This CDR3 contains 14 residues. In DNA, the CDR3 is TGTGCCGGTAGTTTACAGGATAGCAATCAGCCCCAGCATTTT. It encodes CAGSLQDSNQPQHF.

The rearrangement links TRBV29-1 to TRBJ1-6, with 12 bases aligning to TRBD1. The CDR3 spans 16 residues. Per germline, CDR1 SQVTM and CDR2 ANQGSEA. With V trimmed by 6 bases and J by 5 bases, 8 bases remained unmatched. The CDR3, as DNA: TGCAGCGTCGACCCGGGACAGGGGGCCGATAATTCACCCCTCCACTTT. It is translated as CSVDPGQGADNSPLHF.

The rearrangement uses TRBV7-8 and TRBJ2-1, with 16 bases matching TRBD2. The CDR3 has 15 residues. After removal of 5 bases from V and 10 bases from J, the junction contained 5 bases not matched to a gene. CDR1 SGHVS and CDR2 FQNEAQ come from the germline V gene. The CDR3 region is CASSHGTSGGVEQFF. For the CDR3, the DNA is TGTGCCAGCAGCCACGGGACTAGCGGGGGGGTCGAGCAGTTCTTC.

This clonotype has more than one count but fewer than ten. The chain is built from TRBV10-2 and TRBJ2-7; D gene ambiguous. This CDR3 spans 13 amino acids. Trimming cost V 0 bases and J 3 bases, with 6 bases left between them. CDR1 and CDR2 from the germline V gene are WSHSY and SAAADI. As DNA, the CDR3 is TGCGCCAGCAGTGAGTCTACGGGCTACGAGCAGTACTTC. Encoded protein: CASSESTGYEQYF.

This clonotype was counted at least ten times. V gene TRBV7-2 combines with J gene TRBJ1-1; D gene uncertain. This CDR3 has 15 amino acids. Trimming left V 2 bases short and J 1 base short, with 11 bases between. Germline loops: CDR1 SGHTA, CDR2 FQGNSA. As DNA, the CDR3 is TGTGCCAGCAGCTTAAGAGCGGTCCAGAACACTGAAGCTTTCTTT. The encoded protein is CASSLRAVQNTEAFF.

The CDR3 DNA reads as TGCGCCAGCAGCTTGGCCATAGCGGAGTTCACAGATACGCAGTATTTT. Translated: CASSLAIAEFTDTQYF. The chain joins TRBV5-1 to TRBJ2-3; D is perhaps TRBD2 (6 bases). The CDR3 covers 16 residues. The germline gives CDR1 SGHRS, CDR2 YFSETQ. V lost 0 bases to trimming and J lost 2 bases, with 13 bases between them. Complete variable domain (other parts from reference TRBV5-1 and TRBJ2-3): KAGVTQTPRYLIKTRGQQVTLSCSPISGHRSVSWYQQTPGQGLQFLFEYFSETQRNKGNFPGRFSGRQFSNSRSEMNVSTLELGDSALYLCASSLAIAEFTDTQYFGPGTRLTVL.

The rearrangement links TRBV28 to TRBJ2-1; TRBD1 matches 11 bases. The CDR3 loop spans 18 amino acids. The germline CDR1 and CDR2 sequences are MDHEN and SYDVKM. Losses at the gene ends were 2 bases for V and 3 bases for J; bases not matched to a gene: 9. In DNA, the CDR3 is TGTGCCAGCAGTTTACCCGATACCGGGACAGGGGGCTACAATGAGCAGTTCTTC. It yields the protein CASSLPDTGTGGYNEQFF.

The chain is built from TRBV29-1 and TRBJ2-7; weak D call: TRBD1 (6 bases). The V gene lost 8 bases and the J gene lost 0 bases, with 14 bases spanning the gap. This CDR3 region has 13 residues. CDR1 and CDR2 (germline): SQVTM, ANQGSEA. CDR3 bases: TGCAGCTTGGTAGGGGGAAGCTCCTACGAGCAGTACTTC. Encoded protein: CSLVGGSSYEQYF.

This clonotype has just a few counts. This rearrangement joins TRBV15 to TRBJ2-7, with TRBD1 as a possible D gene (6 bases). The germline CDR1 and CDR2 sequences are LNHNV and YYDKDF (reference sequence). This CDR3 comprises 15 residues. The V end was cut by 6 bases, the J end by 1 base, with 16 bases between. The CDR3 loop is CATRPPDRPSYEQYF. The CDR3 DNA follows: TGTGCCACCAGACCCCCGGACAGACCTTCCTACGAGCAGTACTTC.

Details on this clonotype: A read error is possible here, since a much larger clone lies one base away. The V call is TRBV6-1, the J call TRBJ1-5; tentative D call: TRBD1 (5 bases). Germline CDR1 MNHNS, CDR2 SASEGT. This CDR3 contains 15 residues. The CDR3 nucleotides read TGTGCCAGTCACCTTTCAGGGAACAGCAATCGGCCCCAGCATTTT. Residues: CASHLSGNSNRPQHF.

This chain joins TRBV15 and TRBJ2-3, with 9 bases lining up with TRBD1. The length of the CDR3 is 16 residues. With 7 bases clipped from V and 2 bases from J, the junction kept 10 bases outside the gene matches. In germline, CDR1 is LNHNV, CDR2 YYDKDF (reference sequence). CDR3 nucleotide sequence: TGTGCCACCATCGACAGGGGGAACCTTCACACAGATACGCAGTATTTT. This sequence encodes CATIDRGNLHTDTQYF.

This rearrangement joins TRBV6-4 to TRBJ2-1; tentatively, D is TRBD1 or TRBD2 (5 bases each). Trimming took 4 bases from V and 4 from J, leaving 14 bases between them. Germline V gene sequence: CDR1 MRHNA, CDR2 SNTAGT. The CDR3 covers 15 residues. CDR3 residues: CASSARLEGYNEQFF. The DNA of the CDR3 is TGTGCCAGCAGTGCCAGACTCGAGGGGTACAATGAGCAGTTCTTC.